A selection of T cell receptor beta chains follows, all from one sample in a study of T cell responses to AZD1222 COVID-19 vaccine. Sequencing used immunoSEQ multiplex PCR; TCRdb keeps in-frame clones, though not all of them. The sample holds roughly 30,000 clones; 89% are singletons and the top ten take 1% to 1.5%. The sample in question was peripheral blood, obtained on day 0 of AZD1222 vaccination. These TCRs come from an adult in good health. Each CDR3 is given without its conserved first and last residue.

>TRBV5-5|TRBJ1-3
ASSTRTGRSGNTIY
>TRBV19|TRBJ1-4
ASSIDSQARNEKLF
>TRBV5-5|TRBJ1-5
ASRLTGPGQPQH
>TRBV9|TRBJ2-1
ASSVDTSSYNEQF
>TRBV29-1|TRBJ2-1
SVEDQGLAGTYNEQF
>TRBV15|TRBJ1-1
ATSRDLTGVRAEAF
>TRBV7-8|TRBJ2-3
ASSLRREVDTQY
>TRBV3-1/TRBV3-2|TRBJ1-2
ASDNGGYGYT
>TRBV25-1|TRBJ1-2
ASSLRVGDGYT
>TRBV19|TRBJ2-3
ASHSGGGTDTQY
>TRBV7-9|TRBJ2-2
ASSLGLAGANTGELF
>TRBV19|TRBJ2-5
ASSIRGNQETQY
>TRBV30|TRBJ2-6
AWSVLGVSGANVLT
>TRBV25-1|TRBJ1-5
ASSDDGKNQPQH
>TRBV3-1/TRBV3-2|TRBJ2-1
ASSPRTSGTYNEQF
>TRBV5-4|TRBJ2-1
ASTSGSGSRPYNEQF
>TRBV6-4|TRBJ1-2
ASRPEFRDRAGYGYT
>TRBV2|TRBJ1-6
ASRDPGNSPLH
>TRBV7-9|TRBJ2-7
ASSLQGYEQY
>TRBV9|TRBJ2-1
ASSGPRKTYNEQF
>TRBV6-2/TRBV6-3|TRBJ2-5
ASSYNLAGGGETQY
>TRBV28|TRBJ2-2
ASRTGPRDGELF
>TRBV3-1/TRBV3-2|TRBJ2-1
ASSRMGTYNEQF
>TRBV5-1|TRBJ2-7
ASSPGQVIHEQY
>TRBV19|TRBJ1-1
ARNRQGSNTEAF
>TRBV25-1|TRBJ2-3
AKGKRGSDTQY
>TRBV7-9|TRBJ1-3
ASSPRGLASGNTIY
>TRBV10-3|TRBJ2-7
AISDQDGYEQY
>TRBV4-3|TRBJ2-7
ASSQEKTGSNYEQY
>TRBV4-3|TRBJ1-3
ASSQAFYYENTIY
>TRBV7-2|TRBJ1-4
ASSSSSGREKLF
>TRBV19|TRBJ1-5
ASQSRPQGANQPQH
>TRBV5-1|TRBJ2-1
ASSLHGTSGITYNEQF
>TRBV7-3|TRBJ2-1
ASSLDPSGSFGNEQF
>TRBV3-1/TRBV3-2|TRBJ1-1
ASSQGQGETEAF
>TRBV4-1|TRBJ2-1
ASSQLVGGFEQF
>TRBV18|TRBJ2-7
ASSLSGAFYEQY
>TRBV6-4|TRBJ2-1
ASSLLAGDHNEQF
>TRBV10-3|TRBJ2-1
AINKDDREQF
>TRBV2|TRBJ2-6
ASSRGAFGANVLT
>TRBV5-1|TRBJ1-2
ASSPREGRNYGYT
>TRBV6-6|TRBJ1-4
ASSYNRAANEKLF
>TRBV6-5|TRBJ1-2
ASRTGGTYGYT
>TRBV2|TRBJ2-1
ASSPYRTSGSYNEQF
>TRBV7-9|TRBJ2-7
ASRGQGTPEQY
>TRBV27|TRBJ2-7
ASSYQLADRSYEQY
>TRBV3-1/TRBV3-2|TRBJ2-2
ASSPGTSGRSTGELF
>TRBV12-3/TRBV12-4|TRBJ1-5
ASSLGQHQPQH
>TRBV24-1|TRBJ1-1
ATSDTGTGGKAF
>TRBV27|TRBJ2-7
ASSPGLYQSYEQY
>TRBV7-9|TRBJ2-1
ASSLLVAGEQF
>TRBV5-1|TRBJ2-3
ASSLVAEDTQY
>TRBV5-1|TRBJ2-7
ASRRGLSREQY